This T cell receptor beta chain is drawn from a study of T cell responses to AZD1222 COVID-19 vaccine. Sequenced by immunoSEQ multiplex PCR; TCRdb stores in-frame clones only, minus some. Of 200,000 or so clones listed, 85% to 90% are singletons. CDR1 and CDR2 (germline): SGHAT, FQNNGV. V was cut by 1 base and J by 7 bases, with 6 bases left in between. The CDR3 is 12 residues long. The rearrangement joins TRBV11-2 to TRBJ2-3; maybe TRBD2 (5 bases). This receptor was identified in an adult in good health. Sequencing was performed on peripheral blood, taken on day 0 of AZD1222 vaccination. CDR3 sequence (DNA): TGTGCCAGCAGCTTAGGAGGGTATACGCAGTATTTT. It yields the protein CASSLGGYTQYF.